This entry describes one TCR beta chain. It has no known antigen specificity. It has no much larger one-base neighbor in the sample; base qualities were not kept. This sample is drawn from a study of blood T cell repertoires in COVID-19 (dated by TCRdb to the early 2020s). With respect to the entire study: Samples covering the acute and convalescent phases of COVID-19 were provided by collaborators in the United States, Italy and Spain. The sample metadata nearly always contained a de-identified subject ID, COVID-19 status, age in years and sex. The repertoires were released in a freely available public database intended as a resource for research on the immune response to SARS-CoV-2. Subjects who had been exposed to COVID-19, were actively infected with it, or had recovered from it provided the deeply sampled blood TCRbeta repertoires that made up the dataset. HLA class I and class II types, where available, came from metadata supplied by the sample provider rather than from assay-based typing. The prospective study material was composed of cDNA or gDNA derived from T cells, B-cell-depleted T cells, or PBMCs. The samples were drawn from the first 160 participants of the ongoing ImmuneRACE study and from over 950 subjects provided by 6 global collaborators.

Enrolling through a virtual design, the prospective study's participants ranged in age from roughly 18 to 90 years and lived across about two dozen United States geographic areas. In the prospective study, participants were assigned to cohorts based on the clinical history participants reported in a screening survey and a study questionnaire. Mobile phlebotomists in the prospective study collected whole blood, serum and a nasopharyngeal or oropharyngeal swab from every participant. Additional blood draws and questionnaires over an approximately two-month period could optionally be provided by prospective study participants. Blood samples from the prospective study were shipped frozen or at room temperature prior to DNA extraction. TCRbeta CDR3 regions were amplified from genomic DNA by means of the immunoSEQ Assay, a bias-controlled multiplex PCR. From the authors' description of their analysis: Nucleated cell counts per sample were estimated from amplification of reference gene primers within the assay. To quantify the absolute abundance of each unique TCRbeta CDR3 rearrangement, sequence reads were collapsed and filtered. For each sample, productive Simpson clonality was calculated as the square root of Simpson's diversity index across productive rearrangements. Here the immuneACCESS table is served through TCRdb, limited to in-frame sequences with V and J called. Missing clones are a known gap in these copies; in checked studies unresolved V genes cover under half, and the rest lacks a known reason. V and J calls and clone size follow that table, whereas D and trimming were derived from the DNA. The sample includes under 350,000 clones, with 70% to 90% observed a single time. Approximately 4.4% of the sample is taken by the ten largest.

Study-wide findings and limitations: The quantity of clinical and demographic metadata differed by source and by participant and was supplied without curation.

The sequencing sample was made of PBMCs or T cells enriched from blood (not recorded which). The TCR originated in a middle-aged woman with acute COVID-19.

The DNA reads TGTGCCAGCAGCCAAGCGCCAGGGAAGGGAAACACCATATATTTT. It translates as CASSQAPGKGNTIYF. The chain couples TRBV3-1 (or the pseudogene TRBV3-2) to TRBJ1-3; TRBD1 might be the D gene, on 5 matching bases. CDR1 and CDR2, per the germline V gene (reference sequence), are LGHDT and YNNKEL. The CDR3 covers 15 residues, taking in both the cysteine and the phenylalanine. The DNA shown is the 45-base CDR3, in frame from base 1. Deletion took 1 base off V and 4 bases off J, with a span of 11 bases between the germline ends.